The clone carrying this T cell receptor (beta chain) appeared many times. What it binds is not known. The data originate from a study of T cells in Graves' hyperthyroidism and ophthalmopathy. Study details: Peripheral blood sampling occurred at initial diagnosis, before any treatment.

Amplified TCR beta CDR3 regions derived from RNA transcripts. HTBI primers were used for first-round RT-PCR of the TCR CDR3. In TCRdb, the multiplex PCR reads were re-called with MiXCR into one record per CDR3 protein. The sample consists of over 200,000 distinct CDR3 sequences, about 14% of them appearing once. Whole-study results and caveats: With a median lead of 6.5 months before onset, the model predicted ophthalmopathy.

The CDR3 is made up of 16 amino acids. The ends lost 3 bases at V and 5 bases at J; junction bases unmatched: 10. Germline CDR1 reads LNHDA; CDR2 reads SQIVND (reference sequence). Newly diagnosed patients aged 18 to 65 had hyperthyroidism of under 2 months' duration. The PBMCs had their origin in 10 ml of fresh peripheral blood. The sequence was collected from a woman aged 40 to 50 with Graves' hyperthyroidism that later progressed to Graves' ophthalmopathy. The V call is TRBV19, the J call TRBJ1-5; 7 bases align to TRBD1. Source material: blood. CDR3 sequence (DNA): TGTGCCAGTAGTATGAGTTCCAGGGGGTCTTATCAGCCCCAGCATTTT. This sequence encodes CASSMSSRGSYQPQHF.